This T cell receptor beta chain stems from a study of shared clonotypes between healthy human individuals. Trimming took off 2 bases at V and 4 bases at J, with 7 bases between the two ends. Germline V gene lookup returns CDR1 SGHTS and CDR2 YDEGEE. This CDR3 is 12 amino acids long. Sequencing used immunoSEQ multiplex PCR; TCRdb keeps in-frame clones, though not all of them. The sample holds about 1.5 million clones; 95% to 97% are singletons and the top ten take roughly 1.2%. As regards this clone: Other DNA sequences of this sample code for an identical CDR3.

The origin of this receptor is a man aged 25 to 40 in good health. The chain has TRBV5-8 and TRBJ2-7; D unresolved. The specimen was naive CD4+ T cells sorted from blood. Subset here: CD45RA+ positively selected. The CDR3 reads CASSFQKYEQYF. CDR3 nucleotide sequence: TGTGCCAGCAGCTTCCAGAAATACGAGCAGTACTTC. The variable domain in full, completed from reference TRBV5-8 and TRBJ2-7, reads EAGVTQSPTHLIKTRGQQATLRCSPISGHTSVYWYQQALGLGLQFLLWYDEGEERNRGNFPPRFSGRQFPNYSSELNVNALELEDSALYLCASSFQKYEQYFGPGTRLTVT.